What follows describes a single TCR beta chain. Its antigen remains unknown. This record comes from a study of PD-1 blockade in classical Hodgkin lymphoma. Study observations and caveats: The repertoire differences lack a defined cause, possibly disease activity or prior therapy. Newly diagnosed patients had baseline TCR diversity that was reportedly lower than that of healthy donors.

Time point reported: newly diagnosed, previously untreated cHL patient sample. As a comparison, the study used PBMCs from newly diagnosed, untreated classical Hodgkin lymphoma. This CDR3 has 12 residues. Germline CDR1 is SGHAT and CDR2 is FQNNGV. V lost 3 bases and J 1 base, leaving 3 bases between the germline ends. The table came from immunoSEQ multiplex PCR; TCRdb's copy has only in-frame clones and leaves some out. The sample shows 30,000 or so clones, around 94% of them seen only once. The receptor's source is a human donor with classical Hodgkin lymphoma. The gene calls are TRBV11-2 and TRBJ1-1; D unresolved. The sample comprised peripheral blood mononuclear cells (PBMCs). The DNA of the CDR3 is TGTGCCAGCAGCTTGCCGAACACTGAAGCTTTCTTT. Protein: CASSLPNTEAFF.